This T cell receptor (beta chain) appears in the sequencing data of a study of shared clonotypes between healthy human individuals. The CDR3 runs 14 residues. Germline V gene lookup returns CDR1 SGDLS and CDR2 YYNGEE. Trimming took off 4 bases at V and 2 bases at J, with 13 bases between the two ends. Repertoires were generated with immunoSEQ multiplex PCR, while TCRdb's copy carries only in-frame clones and drops some. This table has around 2,000,000 clones, approximately 95% appearing once. Remarks on this clone: Its antigen is still unknown.

Findings and caveats of the study: When compared with the clonotypes that were shared by all four sorted-subset donors, the non-shared clonotypes turned out to have lower generation probabilities. Sampling involved blood alone; tissue repertoires likely differ. Donor scarcity curtailed the genetic and exposure-history diversity represented herein.

Naive CD8 cells lacked CD45RO, underwent positive selection for CCR7 and left out terminally differentiated effector memory CD45RA+ cells. This rearrangement joins TRBV9 to TRBJ2-7; D not resolved. The source of this sequence is a man younger than 35 in good health. Sample: naive CD8+ T cells sorted from blood. The CDR3 DNA reads as TGTGCCAGCAGCTCGGCGGACCCAGCCTACGAGCAGTACTTC. Encoded protein: CASSSADPAYEQYF.